What follows is one TCR beta chain and its context. Original data processing: It was from reference gene primer amplification that nucleated cell counts were estimated. Generated by immunoSEQ multiplex PCR, the TCRdb table keeps only in-frame clones and is missing some. D and trimming come from the DNA, and the V and J calls and clone size come from that table. The sample records 70,000 or so clones, 90% being singletons. CDR1 and CDR2 (germline): KGHSH, LQKENI. This CDR3 comprises 14 residues. V was trimmed by 5 bases and J by 2 bases, leaving 13 bases between them. The data were taken from a study of blood T cell repertoires in COVID-19. Study in general: Both acute and convalescent COVID-19 samples were obtained from the United States, Italy and Spain. The analysed material was cDNA or gDNA that came from T cells, B-cell-depleted T cells, or PBMCs.

Sequenced: peripheral blood. The rearrangement uses TRBV18 and TRBJ2-7; D is perhaps TRBD1 (6 bases). The sequence was obtained from a woman between 18 and 29 years old with acute or convalescent COVID-19. CDR3 loop: CASSARRDTYEQYF. The CDR3 nucleotides read TGTGCCAGCTCAGCCCGCCGGGACACCTACGAGCAGTACTTC.